The subject of this entry is one T cell receptor beta chain. Treatment defined: oral pan-JAK inhibitor, 5-10 mg twice daily. This entry belongs to a study of CD8+ T cells in alopecia areata. cDNA serving as the sequencing template came from extracted, reverse transcribed RNA. Repertoires were generated with immunoSEQ multiplex PCR, while TCRdb's copy carries only in-frame clones and drops some. The sample includes a few hundred thousand clones, 60% of them seen just once. V lost 7 bases and J lost 3; bases outside the gene matches: 10. The CDR3 covers 15 residues. Germline CDR1 is MGHDK and CDR2 is SYGVNS.

The clonotype comes from a human donor with alopecia areata. This sample comprised CD4+ T cells sorted from blood, obtained between weeks 51 and 54, from a patient treated with tofacitinib. The J gene is TRBJ2-3, the V gene TRBV25-1; 7 nucleotides line up with TRBD1. CDR3 in amino acids: CASIATGTATDTQYF. CDR3 DNA sequence: TGTGCCAGCATCGCCACCGGGACAGCTACAGATACGCAGTATTTT.